This T cell receptor (beta chain) was obtained from a study of CD8 T cells in ankylosing spondylitis. Overall study results and limits: According to the report, clones linked to the disease were significantly enriched in matched synovial fluid samples taken from ankylosing spondylitis patients. Researchers report that disease-linked clones proved CD8+ and relatively rare in peripheral blood. Some of these motif variants have turned up before, in reports on reactive arthritis synovial fluid and blood. Within ankylosing spondylitis blood, a TCR beta motif made up of eight highly homologous variants appeared to be characteristic.

5'-RACE, quantitative and with molecular barcodes, yielded the TCR beta libraries. TCRdb re-derived calls from the 5' RACE reads in MiXCR, one entry per CDR3 protein. The sample lists around 890,000 distinct CDR3 sequences; roughly 10% were seen once. In regard to this clonotype: The antigen is not known.

Trimming shortened V by 4 bases and J by 4 bases, and 20 bases separated the two germline ends. The germline V gene has CDR1 SGHRS and CDR2 YFSETQ. This CDR3 has 16 residues. The source of this sequence is a male donor with ankylosing spondylitis. The rearrangement links TRBV5-1 to TRBJ1-1; D might be TRBD1 (5 bases). The source material was blood, either unsorted or a sorted T cell fraction (not recorded which). The CDR3 coding sequence is TGCGCCAGCAGCCCCCAGACAGTGCGGGGGGGCACTGAAGCTTTCTTT. This sequence encodes CASSPQTVRGGTEAFF. The full variable domain, rest sourced from reference TRBV5-1 and TRBJ1-1, is KAGVTQTPRYLIKTRGQQVTLSCSPISGHRSVSWYQQTPGQGLQFLFEYFSETQRNKGNFPGRFSGRQFSNSRSEMNVSTLELGDSALYLCASSPQTVRGGTEAFFGQGTRLTVV.